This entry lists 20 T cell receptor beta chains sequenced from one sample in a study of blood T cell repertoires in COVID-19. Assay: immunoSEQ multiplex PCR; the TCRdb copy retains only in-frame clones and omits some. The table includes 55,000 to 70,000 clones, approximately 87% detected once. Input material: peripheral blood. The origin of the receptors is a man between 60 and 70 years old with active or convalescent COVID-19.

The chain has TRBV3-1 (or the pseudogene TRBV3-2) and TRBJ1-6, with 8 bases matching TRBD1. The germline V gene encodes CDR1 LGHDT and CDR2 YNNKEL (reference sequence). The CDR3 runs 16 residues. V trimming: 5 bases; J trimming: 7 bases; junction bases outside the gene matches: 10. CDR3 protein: CASSARQGIRNSPLHF. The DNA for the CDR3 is TGTGCCAGCAGCGCCAGACAGGGGATAAGGAATTCACCCCTCCACTTT.

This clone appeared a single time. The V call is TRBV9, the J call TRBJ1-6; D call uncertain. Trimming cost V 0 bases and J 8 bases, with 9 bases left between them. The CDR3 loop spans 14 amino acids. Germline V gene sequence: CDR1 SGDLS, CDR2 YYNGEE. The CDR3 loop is CASSVGRVDSPLHF. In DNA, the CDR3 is TGTGCCAGCAGCGTAGGGCGGGTCGATTCACCCCTCCACTTT.

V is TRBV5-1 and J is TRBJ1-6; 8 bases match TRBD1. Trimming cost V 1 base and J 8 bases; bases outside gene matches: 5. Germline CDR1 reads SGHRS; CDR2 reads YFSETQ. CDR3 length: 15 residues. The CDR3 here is CASSLRGQADSPLHF. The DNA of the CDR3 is TGCGCCAGCAGCTTGAGGGGACAGGCAGATTCACCCCTCCACTTT.

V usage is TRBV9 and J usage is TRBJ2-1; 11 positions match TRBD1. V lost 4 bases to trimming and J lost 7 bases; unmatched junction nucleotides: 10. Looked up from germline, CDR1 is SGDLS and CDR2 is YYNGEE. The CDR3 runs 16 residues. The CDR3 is CASSTPGQGAWNEQFF. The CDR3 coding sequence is TGTGCCAGCAGCACGCCCGGACAGGGGGCATGGAATGAGCAGTTCTTC.

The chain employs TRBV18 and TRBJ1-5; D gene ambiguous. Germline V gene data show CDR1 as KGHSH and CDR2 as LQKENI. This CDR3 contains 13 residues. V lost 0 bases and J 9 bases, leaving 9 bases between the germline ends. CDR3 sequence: CASSPPGSLPQHF. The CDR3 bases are TGTGCCAGCTCACCACCGGGGAGCCTGCCCCAGCATTTT.

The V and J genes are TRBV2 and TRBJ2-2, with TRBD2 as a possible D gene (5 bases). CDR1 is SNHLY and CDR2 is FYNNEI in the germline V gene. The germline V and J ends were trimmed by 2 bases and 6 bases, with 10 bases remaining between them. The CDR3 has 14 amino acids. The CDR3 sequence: CASSERRGPGELFF. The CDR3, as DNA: TGTGCCAGCAGTGAACGACGAGGGCCCGGGGAGCTGTTTTTT.

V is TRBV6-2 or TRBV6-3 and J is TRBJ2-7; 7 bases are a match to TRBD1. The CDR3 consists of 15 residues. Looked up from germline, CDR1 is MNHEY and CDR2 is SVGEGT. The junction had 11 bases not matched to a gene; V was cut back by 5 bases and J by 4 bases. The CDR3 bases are TGTGCCAGCAGTGAGATATCACAGGGGACGTACGAGCAGTACTTC. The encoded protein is CASSEISQGTYEQYF.

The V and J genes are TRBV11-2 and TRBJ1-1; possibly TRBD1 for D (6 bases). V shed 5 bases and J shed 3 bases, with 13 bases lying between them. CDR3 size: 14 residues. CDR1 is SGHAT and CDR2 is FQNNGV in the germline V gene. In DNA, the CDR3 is TGTGCCAGCAGCCCTTTGGGACAATACACTGAAGCTTTCTTT. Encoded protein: CASSPLGQYTEAFF.

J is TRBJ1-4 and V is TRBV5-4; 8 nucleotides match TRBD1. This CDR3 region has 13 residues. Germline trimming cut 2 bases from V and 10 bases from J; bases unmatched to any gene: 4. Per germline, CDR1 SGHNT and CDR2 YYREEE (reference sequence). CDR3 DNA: TGTGCCAGCAGCTTTGGACAGGGAGGAAAACTGTTTTTT. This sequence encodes CASSFGQGGKLFF.

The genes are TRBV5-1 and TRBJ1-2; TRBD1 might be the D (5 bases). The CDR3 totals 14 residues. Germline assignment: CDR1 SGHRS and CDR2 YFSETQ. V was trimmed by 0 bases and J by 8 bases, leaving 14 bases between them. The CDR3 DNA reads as TGCGCCAGCAGCTTGGGCAGGGAGGTCAACGGCTACACCTTC. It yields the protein CASSLGREVNGYTF.

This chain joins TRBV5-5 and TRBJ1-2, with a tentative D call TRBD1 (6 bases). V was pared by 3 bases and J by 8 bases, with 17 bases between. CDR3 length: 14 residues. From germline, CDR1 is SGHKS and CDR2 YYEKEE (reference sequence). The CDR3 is CASSSGGHVGGYTF. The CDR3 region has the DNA TGTGCCAGCAGCTCCGGGGGGCATGTAGGAGGCTACACCTTC.

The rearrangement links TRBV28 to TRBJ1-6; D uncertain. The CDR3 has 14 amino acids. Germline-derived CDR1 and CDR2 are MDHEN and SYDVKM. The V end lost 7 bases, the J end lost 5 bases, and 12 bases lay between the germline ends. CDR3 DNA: TGTGCCAGCAAGACTGGCGTCAATAATTCACCCCTCCACTTT. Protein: CASKTGVNNSPLHF.

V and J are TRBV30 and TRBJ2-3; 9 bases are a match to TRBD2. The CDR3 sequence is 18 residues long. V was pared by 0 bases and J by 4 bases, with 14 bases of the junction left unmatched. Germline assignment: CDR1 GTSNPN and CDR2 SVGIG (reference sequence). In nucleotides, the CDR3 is TGTGCCTGGAGTGTACTAATGGGCGGGAGGGCCTTTTCAGATACGCAGTATTTT. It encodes CAWSVLMGGRAFSDTQYF.

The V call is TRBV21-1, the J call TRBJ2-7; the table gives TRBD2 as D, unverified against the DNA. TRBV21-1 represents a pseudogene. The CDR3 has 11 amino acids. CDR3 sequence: CASNPGDEQYF. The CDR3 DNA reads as TGTGCCAGCAACCCGGGAGACGAGCAGTACTTC.

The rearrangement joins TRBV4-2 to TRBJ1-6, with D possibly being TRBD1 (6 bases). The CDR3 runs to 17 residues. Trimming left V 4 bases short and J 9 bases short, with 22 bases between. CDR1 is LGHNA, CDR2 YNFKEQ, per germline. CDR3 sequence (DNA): TGTGCCAGCAGCCGACAATCAAGTCAGGGGCAGAGTTCACCCCTCCACTTT. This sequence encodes CASSRQSSQGQSSPLHF.

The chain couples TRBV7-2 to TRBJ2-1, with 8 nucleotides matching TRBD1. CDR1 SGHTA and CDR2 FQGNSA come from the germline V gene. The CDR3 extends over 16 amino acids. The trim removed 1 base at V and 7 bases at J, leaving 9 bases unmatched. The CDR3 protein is CASSLGSAGGANEQFF. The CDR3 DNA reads TGTGCCAGCAGCTTAGGTTCGGCAGGGGGCGCAAATGAGCAGTTCTTC.

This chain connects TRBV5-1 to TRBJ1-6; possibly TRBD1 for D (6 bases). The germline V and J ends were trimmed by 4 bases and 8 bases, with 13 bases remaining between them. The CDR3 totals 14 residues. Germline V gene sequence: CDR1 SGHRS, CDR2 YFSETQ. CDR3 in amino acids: CASSPNRDYSPLHF. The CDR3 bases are TGCGCCAGCAGCCCAAACAGGGATTATTCACCCCTCCACTTT.

The CDR3 reads CASSVSSGGPFF. CDR3 nucleotides: TGTGCCAGCAGTGTTTCTAGCGGGGGGCCGTTCTTC. The rearrangement links TRBV28 to TRBJ2-1; 11 bases agree with TRBD2. This CDR3 spans 12 amino acids. Per the germline V gene, CDR1 is MDHEN and CDR2 is SYDVKM. Trimming removed 5 bases from V and 15 bases from J; junction bases left unmatched: 6.

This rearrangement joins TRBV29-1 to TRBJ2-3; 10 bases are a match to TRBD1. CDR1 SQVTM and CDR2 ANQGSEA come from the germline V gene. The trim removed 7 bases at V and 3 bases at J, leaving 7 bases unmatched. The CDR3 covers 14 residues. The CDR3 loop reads CSAPGQGVTDTQYF. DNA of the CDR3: TGCAGCGCCCCCGGACAGGGGGTAACAGATACGCAGTATTTT.

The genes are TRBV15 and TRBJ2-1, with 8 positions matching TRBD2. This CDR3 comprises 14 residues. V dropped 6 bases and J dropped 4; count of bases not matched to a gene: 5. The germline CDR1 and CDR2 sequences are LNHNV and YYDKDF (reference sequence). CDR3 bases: TGTGCCACCAGGGCGGGAGGTGTGTACAATGAGCAGTTCTTC. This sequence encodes CATRAGGVYNEQFF.